This entry lists 31 T cell receptor beta chains sequenced from one sample in a study of T cell repertoires in cytomegalovirus infection. No cognate antigen is known for these TCRs. TCRdb redid the calling of the reads with MiXCR, one entry per CDR3 protein. Among some 800,000 distinct CDR3 sequences listed, 25% to 35% were seen once. The input for sequencing was cultured CD8+ T cells from PBMCs, taken from culture after CMV antigen stimulation. All receptors derive from a human donor in good health (CMV status not recorded). Some clones in this sample may be carry-over from other donors' samples.

This chain uses TRBV6-2 or TRBV6-3 with TRBJ1-2; possibly TRBD1 for D (5 bases). V was trimmed by 5 bases and J by 8 bases, leaving 18 bases between them. The CDR3 totals 14 residues. The germline V gene has CDR1 MNHEY and CDR2 SVGEGT. For the CDR3, the DNA is TGTGCCAGCAGTCCCACCCGACAGCCCGAGGGCTACACCTTC. Its translation: CASSPTRQPEGYTF.

This chain links TRBV4-1 with TRBJ2-5, with TRBD2 matching 8 bases. Germline trimming cut 5 bases from V and 4 bases from J; bases unmatched to any gene: 15. This CDR3 spans 17 amino acids. Germline V gene data show CDR1 as MGHRA and CDR2 as YSYEKL. Written as DNA, the CDR3 is TGCGCCAGCAGCGACAAGAAGGGACTAGGGTCCCCAGAGACCCAGTACTTC. This codes for CASSDKKGLGSPETQYF.

V and J are TRBV27 and TRBJ2-3; D unresolved. The CDR3 spans 16 residues. V was shortened by 0 bases and J by 1 base, with 11 bases between the two germline ends. The germline V gene has CDR1 MNHEY and CDR2 SMNVEV (reference sequence). CDR3: CASSLSQAMGTDTQYF. The CDR3 DNA sequence: TGTGCCAGCAGTTTATCGCAGGCGATGGGCACAGATACGCAGTATTTT.

This chain uses TRBV7-9 with TRBJ2-1; D is unclear. Trimming pared 6 bases from V and 2 bases from J, leaving 14 bases between. CDR3 length: 15 amino acids. Germline V CDR1 and CDR2: SEHNR, FQNEAQ (reference sequence). The CDR3, as DNA: TGTGCCAGCAGTAAACTACACCGAACCTACAATGAGCAGTTCTTC. Residues: CASSKLHRTYNEQFF.

Worth noting for this clonotype: One junction end does not reproduce the germline sequence, and a read error may be involved. This chain connects TRBV7-7 to TRBJ2-1, with 8 bases identical to TRBD1. Germline values: CDR1 SSHAT, CDR2 FNYEAQ (reference sequence). CDR3 size: 15 residues. The CDR3 spells CASSDRGRGDNEQFF. In DNA form, the CDR3 reads TGTGCTAGCAGCGACAGGGGCCGCGGGGACAATGAGCAGTTCTTC.

V is TRBV29-1 and J is TRBJ1-5; 8 bases match TRBD1. This CDR3 is 14 amino acids long. The V and J ends lost 0 bases and 9 bases, in that order; junction bases with no gene match: 7. The germline V gene has CDR1 SQVTM and CDR2 ANQGSEA. In nucleotides, the CDR3 is TGCAGCGTTGAAGATGGGGCAGGGACAGGGCCCCAGCATTTT. It is translated as CSVEDGAGTGPQHF.

This clonotype was detected only a few times. The chain couples TRBV11-2 to TRBJ2-3; D is undetermined. Germline loops: CDR1 SGHAT, CDR2 FQNNGV. Trimming removed 7 bases at V and 6 bases at J, with 11 bases between. The CDR3 has 12 amino acids. Written as DNA, the CDR3 is TGTGCCAGCACCCAGTTGGGGGATACGCAGTATTTT. Protein product: CASTQLGDTQYF.

This chain joins TRBV4-1 and TRBJ1-1; D unresolved. The V and J ends lost 3 bases and 0 bases respectively, with 8 bases between them. The CDR3 has 14 residues. Germline V gene data show CDR1 as MGHRA and CDR2 as YSYEKL. The CDR3 DNA reads as TGCGCCAGCAGCCACCAGGAGCTGAACACTGAAGCTTTCTTT. Protein sequence: CASSHQELNTEAFF.

The chain uses TRBV7-8 and TRBJ2-5; either TRBD1 or TRBD2 may supply D (5 bases each). The CDR3 spans 15 residues. In germline, CDR1 is SGHVS, CDR2 FQNEAQ. V dropped 5 bases and J dropped 4 bases, with 17 bases sitting between them. The CDR3 nucleotides are TGTGCCAGCAGCCCACCGGGACCCGAGGCAGAGACCCAGTACTTC. This gives the protein CASSPPGPEAETQYF.

The chain joins TRBV7-9 to TRBJ1-1; D remains ambiguous. The germline gives CDR1 SEHNR, CDR2 FQNEAQ (reference sequence). V was pared by 1 base and J by 1 base, with 10 bases between. The CDR3 is 15 amino acids. The CDR3 loop is CASSLGFRGNTEAFF. The CDR3 DNA reads TGTGCCAGCAGCTTAGGTTTTCGGGGGAACACTGAAGCTTTCTTT.

The chain uses TRBV20-1 and TRBJ2-3, with D possibly being TRBD2 (6 bases). V was clipped by 0 bases and J by 0 bases, with 13 bases between them. The CDR3 totals 16 residues. Germline V gives CDR1 DFQATT, CDR2 SNEGSKA (reference sequence). CDR3 bases: TGCAGTGCTAGAGATTGGGACGGGACTAGCACAGATACGCAGTATTTT. Its protein product is CSARDWDGTSTDTQYF.

V gene TRBV6-5 combines with J gene TRBJ1-5; D remains unclear. Trimming left V 8 bases short and J 2 bases short, with 16 bases between. The germline V gene has CDR1 MNHEY and CDR2 SVGAGI. The CDR3 length is 15 residues. CDR3 loop: CASSPQSPGNQPQHF. DNA for the CDR3: TGTGCCAGCTCGCCCCAGAGCCCTGGCAATCAGCCCCAGCATTTT.

This clonotype was observed a few times. J is TRBJ1-1 and V is TRBV6-1; D not certain. V was pared by 10 bases and J by 1 base, with 10 bases between. This CDR3 has 12 residues. Germline assignment: CDR1 MNHNS and CDR2 SASEGT. The chain's CDR3 is CAIRLWNTEAFF. As DNA, the CDR3 is TGTGCCATCCGCCTGTGGAACACTGAAGCTTTCTTT.

This clonotype appeared many times. This chain connects TRBV6-6 to TRBJ1-2; no clear D. Germline loops: CDR1 MNHNY, CDR2 SVGAGI (reference sequence). CDR3 size: 16 residues. V was cut by 0 bases and J by 4 bases, with 15 bases left in between. The CDR3 nucleotides read TGTGCCAGCAGTTACTCTAGTCGGTTGGACTTCTATGGCTACACCTTC. Its protein product is CASSYSSRLDFYGYTF.

V gene TRBV15 combines with J gene TRBJ2-1, with 9 positions matching TRBD1. CDR1 and CDR2 (germline): LNHNV, YYDKDF (reference sequence). The CDR3 consists of 16 residues. V lost 3 bases and J lost 0; bases outside the gene matches: 3. CDR3 residues: CATSRGQGSSYNEQFF. The CDR3 DNA follows: TGTGCCACCAGCAGGGGACAGGGAAGCTCCTACAATGAGCAGTTCTTC.

The gene calls are TRBV7-9 and TRBJ2-5; 8 bases align to TRBD2. CDR1 and CDR2 (germline): SEHNR, FQNEAQ (reference sequence). Trimming took 5 bases from V and 5 from J; bases not matched to a gene: 4. The CDR3 sequence is 13 residues long. Here the CDR3 reads CASSDGGAETQYF. The CDR3 DNA reads as TGTGCCAGCAGCGACGGGGGGGCTGAGACCCAGTACTTC.

This clonotype was seen repeatedly, ten times or more. This chain joins TRBV7-8 and TRBJ2-3; 15 nucleotides align to TRBD2. The CDR3 totals 18 residues. V gave up 5 bases and J gave up 3 bases; unmatched junction bases: 9. Germline V gene data show CDR1 as SGHVS and CDR2 as FQNEAQ. The CDR3 DNA reads TGTGCCAGCAGCGAAGGACTAGCGGGGGGGTTTGGGACAGATACGCAGTATTTT. This gives the protein CASSEGLAGGFGTDTQYF.

This clonotype has only a few counts. Written as DNA, the CDR3 is TGTGCCAGCAGCTTAGATGGGGGAGGGCGGAATGAGCAGTTCTTC. This encodes CASSLDGGGRNEQFF. The rearrangement links TRBV7-9 to TRBJ2-1, with 7 bases matching TRBD2. The V segment lost 1 base and the J segment 7 bases; nucleotides outside the gene matches: 7. This CDR3 region has 15 residues. Germline values: CDR1 SEHNR, CDR2 FQNEAQ (reference sequence).

The chain carries TRBV2 and TRBJ2-2, with D possibly matching TRBD1 (6 bases). Trimming took 11 bases from V and 6 from J, leaving 10 bases between them. Per germline, CDR1 SNHLY and CDR2 FYNNEI. This CDR3 region has 11 residues. The CDR3 here is CAWGHPGELFF. The CDR3 region has the DNA TGTGCCTGGGGACACCCCGGGGAGCTGTTTTTT. Complete variable domain (other parts from reference TRBV2 and TRBJ2-2): EPEVTQTPSHQVTQMGQEVILRCVPISNHLYFYWYRQILGQKVEFLVSFYNNEISEKSEIFDDQFSVERPDGSNFTLKIRSTKLEDSAMYFCAWGHPGELFFGEGSRLTVL.

This clonotype was counted only a few times. The V and J genes are TRBV5-6 and TRBJ2-3; 12 bases are a match to TRBD2. Germline trimming cut 0 bases from V and 2 bases from J; bases unmatched to any gene: 4. CDR1 and CDR2 from the germline V gene are SGHDT and YYEEEE. The CDR3 is 17 residues long. The CDR3 loop reads CASSLGTSGTNTDTQYF. In DNA, the CDR3 is TGTGCCAGCAGCTTGGGGACTAGCGGGACAAACACAGATACGCAGTATTTT.

This clonotype appeared many times. This chain joins TRBV28 and TRBJ2-1; unclear D gene. The CDR3 has 12 amino acids. The V and J ends lost 6 bases and 8 bases respectively, with 11 bases between them. CDR1 and CDR2 (germline): MDHEN, SYDVKM. In nucleotides, the CDR3 is TGTGCCAGCAGCGAGATATCGTATGAGCAGTTCTTC. It is translated as CASSEISYEQFF.

This chain joins TRBV7-9 and TRBJ2-1; TRBD2 is a possible D gene (6 bases). V dropped 1 base and J dropped 7 bases, with 17 bases sitting between them. Germline-derived CDR1 and CDR2 are SEHNR and FQNEAQ (reference sequence). This CDR3 comprises 16 residues. The CDR3 DNA sequence: TGTGCCAGCAGCTTAGTTGGCGGGCTCGCGGGGAATGAGCAGTTCTTC. Translated: CASSLVGGLAGNEQFF. Together with reference TRBV7-9 and TRBJ2-1, the CDR3 gives the full variable domain: DTGVSQNPRHKITKRGQNVTFRCDPISEHNRLYWYRQTLGQGPEFLTYFQNEAQLEKSRLLSDRFSAERPKGSFSTLEIQRTEQGDSAMYLCASSLVGGLAGNEQFFGPGTRLTVL.

The chain combines TRBV12-3 or TRBV12-4 with TRBJ2-2; 9 nucleotides line up with TRBD1. The CDR3 length is 17 residues. Losses at the gene ends were 6 bases for V and 3 bases for J; bases not matched to a gene: 11. CDR3 sequence: CASRGFTGQGYTGELFF. The CDR3 nucleotides are TGTGCCAGCAGGGGGTTCACGGGACAGGGCTACACCGGGGAGCTGTTTTTT.

This clonotype was detected only a few times. CDR3 bases: TGTGCCAGCAGTTACAGGGGTGCCACTGAAGCTTTCTTT. Amino acids: CASSYRGATEAFF. This sequence joins TRBV6-2 or TRBV6-3 and TRBJ1-1, with D possibly matching TRBD1 (5 bases). Trimming stripped 2 bases from V and 4 bases from J, with 8 bases between. The V gene's germline CDR1 is MNHEY and CDR2 SVGEGT. The CDR3 runs 13 residues.

The chain carries TRBV7-9 and TRBJ2-2; D might be TRBD1 (5 bases). There are 15 residues in the CDR3. V lost 5 bases and J lost 4, with 14 bases in between. The germline gives CDR1 SEHNR, CDR2 FQNEAQ (reference sequence). This CDR3 reads CASSKQLGRTGELFF. CDR3 coding DNA: TGTGCCAGCAGCAAACAGCTGGGGCGCACCGGGGAGCTGTTTTTT.

This clonotype was seen many times. V gene TRBV11-2 combines with J gene TRBJ2-7; D may be TRBD1 (6 bases). CDR3 length: 14 amino acids. Germline values: CDR1 SGHAT, CDR2 FQNNGV. Trimming stripped 1 base from V and 7 bases from J, with 14 bases between. CDR3 region: CASSLGGQTGEQYV. DNA for the CDR3: TGTGCCAGCAGCTTAGGGGGACAAACGGGGGAGCAGTACGTC.

This clonotype was counted only a few times. The gene calls are TRBV12-3 or TRBV12-4 and TRBJ1-2, with TRBD1 identical over 8 bases. This CDR3 is built from 14 residues. V lost 5 bases to trimming and J lost 3 bases; unmatched junction nucleotides: 5. The CDR3 bases are TGTGCCAGCAGTCCCGGACAGGGTTACTATGGCTACACCTTC. This codes for CASSPGQGYYGYTF.

Remarks on this clonotype: The conserved phenylalanine or tryptophan normally closing the CDR3 is absent here, so this likely arose from a read error. V gene TRBV7-9 combines with J gene TRBJ2-1, with unresolved D. Germline CDR1 and CDR2: SEHNR and FQNEAQ (reference sequence). V shed 0 bases and J shed 2 bases, with 5 bases lying between them. The CDR3 is 14 residues long. In nucleotides, the CDR3 is TGTGCCAGCAGCTTAGCGGGCACCTACAATGAGCAGTTCATC. It encodes CASSLAGTYNEQFI.

The chain links TRBV10-3 to TRBJ2-2; TRBD1 matches at 8 bases. The CDR3 runs 15 residues. Germline CDR1 ENHRY, CDR2 SYGVKD. The V and J ends lost 5 bases and 1 base, in that order; junction bases with no gene match: 3. CDR3 in amino acids: CAISPGTGNTGELFF. Written as DNA, the CDR3 is TGTGCCATCAGTCCCGGGACAGGGAACACCGGGGAGCTGTTTTTT.

This clonotype was found a few times. The CDR3, as DNA: TGCAGTGCTAGCCGAGTTAGCGGGAACATTCAGTACTTC. It yields the protein CSASRVSGNIQYF. The chain joins TRBV20-1 to TRBJ2-4, with 7 bases aligning to TRBD2. Trimming cost V 3 bases and J 7 bases; bases outside gene matches: 6. The CDR3 is made up of 13 amino acids. The germline CDR1 and CDR2 sequences are DFQATT and SNEGSKA (reference sequence).

In its sample, this clonotype was seen a few times. The V and J genes are TRBV2 and TRBJ1-1, with D hard to call. This CDR3 has 12 amino acids. The germline V and J ends were trimmed by 9 bases and 4 bases, with 12 bases remaining between them. CDR1 is SNHLY, CDR2 FYNNEI, per germline. In DNA, the CDR3 is TGTGCCAGTGTGGTGGGGTCCACTGAAGCTTTCTTT. This sequence encodes CASVVGSTEAFF.